This T cell receptor beta chain was recovered during a study of T cell repertoires in cytomegalovirus infection. The CDR3 is made up of 12 amino acids. Trimming shortened V by 5 bases and J by 6 bases, and 10 bases separated the two germline ends. Germline values: CDR1 SEHNR, CDR2 FQNEAQ (reference sequence). Using its own MiXCR run on the reads, TCRdb lists one record per CDR3 protein. The data show roughly 170,000 distinct CDR3 sequences, with roughly a fifth seen just once and roughly 25% held by the top ten. Of note for this clonotype: As yet, its antigen is unknown.

This receptor was taken from a human donor in good health (CMV status not recorded). Some clones in this sample may be carry-over from other donors' samples. The chain links TRBV7-9 to TRBJ1-2; D is unresolved. The sequences come from CD8+ T cells from cultured PBMCs, collected from culture after CMV antigen stimulation. The CDR3 is CASSRSGDGYTF. In DNA form, the CDR3 reads TGTGCCAGCAGCCGGAGCGGGGATGGCTACACCTTC.